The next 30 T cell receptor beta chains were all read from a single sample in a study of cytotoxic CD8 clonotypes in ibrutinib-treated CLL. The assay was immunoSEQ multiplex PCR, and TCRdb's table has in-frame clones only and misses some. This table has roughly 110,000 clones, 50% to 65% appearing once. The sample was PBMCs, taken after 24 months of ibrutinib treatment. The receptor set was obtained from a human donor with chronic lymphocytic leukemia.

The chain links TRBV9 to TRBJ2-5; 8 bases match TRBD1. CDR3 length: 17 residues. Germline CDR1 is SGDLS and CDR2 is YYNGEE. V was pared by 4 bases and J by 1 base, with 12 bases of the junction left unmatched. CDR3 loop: CASSSSRTGKAQETQYF. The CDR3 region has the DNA TGTGCCAGCAGCTCATCCCGGACAGGGAAGGCCCAAGAGACCCAGTACTTC. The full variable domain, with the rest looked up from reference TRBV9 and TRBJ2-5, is DSGVTQTPKHLITATGQRVTLRCSPRSGDLSVYWYQQSLDQGLQFLIQYYNGEERAKGNILERFSAQQFPDLHSELNLSSLELGDSALYFCASSSSRTGKAQETQYFGPGTRLLVL.

CDR3 protein: CAWSGGDSNEQFF. The DNA for the CDR3 is TGTGCCTGGAGTGGGGGGGACTCCAATGAGCAGTTCTTC. The chain is built from TRBV30 and TRBJ2-1; D may be TRBD2 (6 bases). CDR3 size: 13 residues. The V end lost 1 base, the J end lost 6 bases, and 10 bases lay between the germline ends. CDR1 is GTSNPN and CDR2 is SVGIG in the germline V gene (reference sequence).

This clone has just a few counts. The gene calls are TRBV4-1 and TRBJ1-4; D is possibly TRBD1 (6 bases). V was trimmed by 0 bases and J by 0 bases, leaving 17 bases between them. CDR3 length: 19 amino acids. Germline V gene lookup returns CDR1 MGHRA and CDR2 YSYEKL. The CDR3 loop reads CASSQDGTQTLATNEKLFF. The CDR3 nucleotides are TGCGCCAGCAGCCAAGATGGGACACAGACCCTTGCAACTAATGAAAAACTGTTTTTT.

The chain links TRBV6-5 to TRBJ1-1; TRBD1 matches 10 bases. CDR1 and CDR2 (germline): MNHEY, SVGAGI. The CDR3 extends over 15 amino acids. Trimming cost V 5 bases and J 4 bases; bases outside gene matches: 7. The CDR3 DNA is TGTGCCAGCAGTCCCTGGACAGGGGGTTTCACTGAAGCTTTCTTT. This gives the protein CASSPWTGGFTEAFF.

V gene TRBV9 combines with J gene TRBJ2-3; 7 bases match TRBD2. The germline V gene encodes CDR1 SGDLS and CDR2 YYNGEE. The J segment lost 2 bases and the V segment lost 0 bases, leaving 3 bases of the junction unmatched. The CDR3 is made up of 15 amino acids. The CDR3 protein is CASSVASGNTDTQYF. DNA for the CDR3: TGTGCCAGCAGCGTAGCTAGCGGAAACACAGATACGCAGTATTTT.

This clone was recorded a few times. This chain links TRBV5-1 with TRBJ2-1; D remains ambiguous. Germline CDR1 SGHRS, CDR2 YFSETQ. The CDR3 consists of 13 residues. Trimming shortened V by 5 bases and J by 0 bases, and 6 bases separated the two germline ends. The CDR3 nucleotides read TGCGCCAGCAGACCGACCTCCTACAATGAGCAGTTCTTC. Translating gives CASRPTSYNEQFF.

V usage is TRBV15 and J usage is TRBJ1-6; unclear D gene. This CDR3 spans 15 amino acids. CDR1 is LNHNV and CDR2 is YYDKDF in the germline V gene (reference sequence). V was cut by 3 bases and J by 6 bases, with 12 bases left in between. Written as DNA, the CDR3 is TGTGCCACCAGCAGCCCCAACAGACTTAATTCACCCCTCCACTTT. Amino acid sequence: CATSSPNRLNSPLHF.

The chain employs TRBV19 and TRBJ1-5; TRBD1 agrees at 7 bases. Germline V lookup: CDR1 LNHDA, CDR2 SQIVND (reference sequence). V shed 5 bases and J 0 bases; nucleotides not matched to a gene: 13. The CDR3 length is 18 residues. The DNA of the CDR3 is TGTGCCAGTAGTCCGACGGGGACAGCCGTCTATAGCAATCAGCCCCAGCATTTT. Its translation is CASSPTGTAVYSNQPQHF.

The CDR3 DNA reads as TGTGCCAGCAGGAGGGGGAGTTACAATGAGCAGTTCTTC. Its protein is CASRRGSYNEQFF. This chain joins TRBV6-5 and TRBJ2-1; TRBD1 is a possible D gene (6 bases). Deletions cut 6 bases from V and 4 bases from J, with 10 bases between. This CDR3 has 13 amino acids. CDR1 and CDR2 (germline): MNHEY, SVGAGI.

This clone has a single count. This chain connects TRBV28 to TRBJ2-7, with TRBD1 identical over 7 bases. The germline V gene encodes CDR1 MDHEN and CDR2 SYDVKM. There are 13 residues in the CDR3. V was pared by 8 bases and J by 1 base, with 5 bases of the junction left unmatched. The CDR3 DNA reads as TGTGCCAGCGGCCAGACAGGGTCCTACGAGCAGTACTTC. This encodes CASGQTGSYEQYF.

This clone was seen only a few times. The CDR3 protein is CASSVRDRVTNEQFF. CDR3 DNA: TGTGCCAGCAGCGTCCGGGACAGGGTAACCAATGAGCAGTTCTTC. The V gene is TRBV9, the J gene TRBJ2-1, with 9 bases lining up with TRBD1. Germline CDR1 and CDR2: SGDLS and YYNGEE. With V trimmed by 2 bases and J by 6 bases, 6 bases remained unmatched. CDR3 length: 15 amino acids.

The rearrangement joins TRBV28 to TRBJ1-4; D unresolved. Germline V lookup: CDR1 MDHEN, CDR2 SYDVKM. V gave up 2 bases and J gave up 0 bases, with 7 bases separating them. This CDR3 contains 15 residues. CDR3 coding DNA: TGTGCCAGCAGTTTAGGCGGGCCAACTAATGAAAAACTGTTTTTT. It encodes CASSLGGPTNEKLFF.

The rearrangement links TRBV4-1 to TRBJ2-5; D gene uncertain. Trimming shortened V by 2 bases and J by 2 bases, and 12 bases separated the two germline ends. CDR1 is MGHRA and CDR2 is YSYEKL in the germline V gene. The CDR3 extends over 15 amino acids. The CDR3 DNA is TGCGCCAGCAGCCAACTCCACACGGAGCAAGAGACCCAGTACTTC. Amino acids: CASSQLHTEQETQYF.

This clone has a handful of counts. CDR3 loop: CAWSHTYEQYF. In nucleotides, the CDR3 is TGTGCCTGGAGCCACACCTACGAGCAGTACTTC. The gene calls are TRBV30 and TRBJ2-7; D gene uncertain. Germline CDR1 and CDR2: GTSNPN and SVGIG (reference sequence). The CDR3 sequence is 11 residues long. V lost 3 bases, J lost 2 bases, and 5 bases lay in between.

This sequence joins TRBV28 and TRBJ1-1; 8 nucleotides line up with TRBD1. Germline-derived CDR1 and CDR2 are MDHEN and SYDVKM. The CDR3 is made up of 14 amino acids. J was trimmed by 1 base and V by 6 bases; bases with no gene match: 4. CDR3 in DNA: TGTGCCAGCAGCCGGACAGGGCCGAACACTGAAGCTTTCTTT. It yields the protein CASSRTGPNTEAFF.

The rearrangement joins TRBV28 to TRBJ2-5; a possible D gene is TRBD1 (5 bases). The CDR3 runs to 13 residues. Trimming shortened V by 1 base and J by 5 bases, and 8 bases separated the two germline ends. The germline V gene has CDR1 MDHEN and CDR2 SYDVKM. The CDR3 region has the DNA TGTGCCAGCAGTTTATCAGGGTGGGAGACCCAGTACTTC. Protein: CASSLSGWETQYF. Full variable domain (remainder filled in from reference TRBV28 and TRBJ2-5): DVKVTQSSRYLVKRTGEKVFLECVQDMDHENMFWYRQDPGLGLRLIYFSYDVKMKEKGDIPEGYSVSREKKERFSLILESASTNQTSMYLCASSLSGWETQYFGPGTRLLVL.

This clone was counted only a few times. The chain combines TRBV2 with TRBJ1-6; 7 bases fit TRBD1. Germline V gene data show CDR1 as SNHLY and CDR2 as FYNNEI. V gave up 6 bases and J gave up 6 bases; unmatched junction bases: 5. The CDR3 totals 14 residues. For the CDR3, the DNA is TGTGCCAGCAGGGGAGGGGGCAGTAATTCACCCCTCCACTTT. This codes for CASRGGGSNSPLHF.

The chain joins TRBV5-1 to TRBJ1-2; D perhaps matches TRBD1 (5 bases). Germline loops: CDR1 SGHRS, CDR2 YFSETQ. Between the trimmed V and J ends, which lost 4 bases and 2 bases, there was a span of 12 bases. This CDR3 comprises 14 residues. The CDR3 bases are TGCGCCAGCAGCCAGCAGGGCCCAAACTATGGCTACACCTTC. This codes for CASSQQGPNYGYTF.

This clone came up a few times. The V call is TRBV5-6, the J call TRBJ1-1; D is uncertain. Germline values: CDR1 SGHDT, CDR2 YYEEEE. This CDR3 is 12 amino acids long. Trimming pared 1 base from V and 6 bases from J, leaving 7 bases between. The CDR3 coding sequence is TGTGCCAGCAGCTTGCTTGCTGCTGAAGCTTTCTTT. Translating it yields CASSLLAAEAFF.

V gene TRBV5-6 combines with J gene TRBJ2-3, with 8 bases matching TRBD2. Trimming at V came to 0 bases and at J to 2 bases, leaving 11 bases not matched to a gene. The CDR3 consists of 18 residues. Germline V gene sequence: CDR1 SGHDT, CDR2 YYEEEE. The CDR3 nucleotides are TGTGCCAGCAGCTTGGTTGGGCGGGGGGCCTCAAACACAGATACGCAGTATTTT. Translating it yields CASSLVGRGASNTDTQYF.

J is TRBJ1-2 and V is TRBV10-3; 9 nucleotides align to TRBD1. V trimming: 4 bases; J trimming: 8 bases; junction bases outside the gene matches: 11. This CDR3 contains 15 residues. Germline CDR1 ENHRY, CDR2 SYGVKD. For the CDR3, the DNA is TGTGCCATCAGTGCCACGCTAACAGGGGGCGAAGGCTACACCTTC. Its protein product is CAISATLTGGEGYTF.

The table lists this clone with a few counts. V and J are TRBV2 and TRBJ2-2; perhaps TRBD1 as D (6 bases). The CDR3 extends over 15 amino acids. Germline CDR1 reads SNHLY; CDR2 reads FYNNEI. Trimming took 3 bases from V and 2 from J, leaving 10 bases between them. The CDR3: CASSDEGGNTGELFF. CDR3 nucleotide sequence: TGTGCCAGCAGTGACGAAGGGGGTAACACCGGGGAGCTGTTTTTT. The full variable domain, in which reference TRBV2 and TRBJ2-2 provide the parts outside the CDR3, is EPEVTQTPSHQVTQMGQEVILRCVPISNHLYFYWYRQILGQKVEFLVSFYNNEISEKSEIFDDQFSVERPDGSNFTLKIRSTKLEDSAMYFCASSDEGGNTGELFFGEGSRLTVL.

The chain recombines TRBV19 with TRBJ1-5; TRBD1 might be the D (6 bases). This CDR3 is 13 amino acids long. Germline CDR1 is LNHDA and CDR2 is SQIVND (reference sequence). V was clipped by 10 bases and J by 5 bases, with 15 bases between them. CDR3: CATSTGTDQPQHF. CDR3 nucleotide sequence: TGTGCCACCTCAACAGGGACGGATCAGCCCCAGCATTTT.

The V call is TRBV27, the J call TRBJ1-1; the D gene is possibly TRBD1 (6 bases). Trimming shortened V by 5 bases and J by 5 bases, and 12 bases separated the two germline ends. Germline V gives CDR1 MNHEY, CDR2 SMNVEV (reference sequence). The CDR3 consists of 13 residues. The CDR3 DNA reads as TGTGCCAGCAGTATCGTACAGGGTACTGAAGCTTTCTTT. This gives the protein CASSIVQGTEAFF.

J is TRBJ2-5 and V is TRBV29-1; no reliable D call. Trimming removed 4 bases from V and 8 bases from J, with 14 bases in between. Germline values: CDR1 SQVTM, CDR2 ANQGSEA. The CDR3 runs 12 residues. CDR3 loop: CSVVNIEITQYF. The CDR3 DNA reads TGCAGCGTTGTAAACATAGAAATCACCCAGTACTTC.

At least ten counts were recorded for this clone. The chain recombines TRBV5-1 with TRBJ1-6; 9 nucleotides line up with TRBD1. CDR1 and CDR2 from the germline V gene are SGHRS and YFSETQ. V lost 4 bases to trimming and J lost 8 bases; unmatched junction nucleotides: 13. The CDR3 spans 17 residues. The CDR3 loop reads CASSPWTGAGWDSPLHF. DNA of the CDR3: TGCGCCAGCAGCCCCTGGACAGGGGCCGGTTGGGATTCACCCCTCCACTTT.

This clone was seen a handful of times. CDR3 in DNA: TGCAGCGCGGACGGATCCAACACAGATACGCAGTATTTT. Its protein is CSADGSNTDTQYF. The rearrangement joins TRBV29-1 to TRBJ2-3; unclear D gene. CDR3 length: 13 amino acids. Germline CDR1 is SQVTM and CDR2 is ANQGSEA. Trimming stripped 7 bases from V and 2 bases from J, with 13 bases between.

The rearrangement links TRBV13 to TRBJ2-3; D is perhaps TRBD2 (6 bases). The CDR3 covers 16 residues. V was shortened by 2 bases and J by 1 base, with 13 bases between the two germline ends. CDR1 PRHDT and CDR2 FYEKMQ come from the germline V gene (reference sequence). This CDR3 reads CASSLMSGRRTDTQYF. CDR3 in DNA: TGTGCCAGCAGCTTAATGTCAGGGAGGCGCACAGATACGCAGTATTTT.

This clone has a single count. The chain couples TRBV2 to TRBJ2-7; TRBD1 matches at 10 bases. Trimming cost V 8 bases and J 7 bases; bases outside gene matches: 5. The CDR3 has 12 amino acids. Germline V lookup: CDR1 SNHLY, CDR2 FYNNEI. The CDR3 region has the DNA TGTGCCAGCGGGACAGGGGCGAAAGAGCAGTACTTC. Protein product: CASGTGAKEQYF.

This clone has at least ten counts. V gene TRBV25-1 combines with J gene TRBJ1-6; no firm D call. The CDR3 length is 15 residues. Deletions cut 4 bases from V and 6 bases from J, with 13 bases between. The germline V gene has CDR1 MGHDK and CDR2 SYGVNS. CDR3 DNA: TGTGCCAGCAGTGGGGTTTCTCCTATTAATTCACCCCTCCACTTT. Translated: CASSGVSPINSPLHF. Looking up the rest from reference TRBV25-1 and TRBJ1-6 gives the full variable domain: EADIYQTPRYLVIGTGKKITLECSQTMGHDKMYWYQQDPGMELHLIHYSYGVNSTEKGDLSSESTVSRIRTEHFPLTLESARPSHTSQYLCASSGVSPINSPLHFGNGTRLTVT.